These 23 T cell receptor beta chains were all obtained from the same sample, sequenced in a study of a mutant IDH1 vaccine in newly diagnosed glioma. Regarding time point: week 35, safety follow-up. The vaccine gave 300 ug of a 20-mer mutant IDH1 peptide subcutaneously per dose. What these receptors recognize is not known. Sequenced by immunoSEQ multiplex PCR; TCRdb stores in-frame clones only, minus some. Among approximately 45,000 clones listed, around 90% were seen once. The sequencing here drew on PBMCs, taken from a glioma patient whose treatment included an IDH1 peptide vaccine. These TCRs come from a woman in her thirties or forties with glioma.

This clone appeared once. This sequence joins TRBV5-5 and TRBJ2-6; 8 positions match TRBD1. The J segment lost 0 bases and the V segment lost 4 bases, leaving 3 bases of the junction unmatched. The CDR3 extends over 16 amino acids. Looked up from germline, CDR1 is SGHKS and CDR2 is YYEKEE (reference sequence). CDR3 sequence reads: CASSADRASGANVLTF. The CDR3 DNA is TGTGCCAGCAGCGCGGACAGGGCCTCTGGGGCCAACGTCCTGACTTTC.

This chain joins TRBV18 and TRBJ2-1; D gene uncertain. V lost 2 bases and J 7 bases, leaving 3 bases between the germline ends. The CDR3 spans 11 residues. Germline V gives CDR1 KGHSH, CDR2 LQKENI. The CDR3 nucleotides are TGTGCCAGCTCACCAGAGAATGAGCAGTTCTTC. It is translated as CASSPENEQFF. Full variable domain (rest looked up from reference TRBV18 and TRBJ2-1): NAGVMQNPRHLVRRRGQEARLRCSPMKGHSHVYWYRQLPEEGLKFMVYLQKENIIDESGMPKERFSAEFPKEGPSILRIQQVVRGDSAAYFCASSPENEQFFGPGTRLTVL.

The J gene is TRBJ2-5, the V gene TRBV4-1, with 7 positions matching TRBD1. Germline-derived CDR1 and CDR2 are MGHRA and YSYEKL. This CDR3 is 14 amino acids long. V shed 1 base, J shed 4 bases, and the junction held 3 bases outside the gene matches. Here the CDR3 DNA reads TGCGCCAGCAGCCAAGGCAGGGGGAGAGAGACCCAGTACTTC. It specifies CASSQGRGRETQYF.

CDR3 sequence (DNA): TGTGCCAGTAGTATAGATCACAGGGGTAGTCAGCCCCAGCATTTT. Translated: CASSIDHRGSQPQHF. The V call is TRBV19, the J call TRBJ1-5; 7 nucleotides line up with TRBD1. There are 15 residues in the CDR3. Germline V gene data show CDR1 as LNHDA and CDR2 as SQIVND (reference sequence). The trim removed 0 bases at V and 6 bases at J, leaving 5 bases unmatched.

DNA for the CDR3: TGTGCCAGCAGCCAACATAGCGGGAGAGGATGGAATGAGCAGTTCTTC. Its translation: CASSQHSGRGWNEQFF. This chain links TRBV4-2 with TRBJ2-1; 9 bases fit TRBD2. Germline-derived CDR1 and CDR2 are LGHNA and YNFKEQ. The length of the CDR3 is 16 residues. Germline trimming cut 2 bases from V and 7 bases from J; bases unmatched to any gene: 9.

The V and J genes are TRBV30 and TRBJ2-7; D is undetermined. Germline CDR1 reads GTSNPN; CDR2 reads SVGIG (reference sequence). CDR3 length: 11 amino acids. V lost 0 bases to trimming and J lost 2 bases, with 2 bases between them. The DNA of the CDR3 is TGTGCCTGGAGTGTGGCCTACGAGCAGTACTTC. Amino acid sequence: CAWSVAYEQYF.

Of note for this clone: Other DNA sequences in this specimen translate into the identical CDR3. J is TRBJ2-1 and V is TRBV7-9, with D unclear. V was trimmed by 3 bases and J by 6 bases, leaving 3 bases between them. This CDR3 comprises 11 residues. The V gene's germline CDR1 is SEHNR and CDR2 FQNEAQ (reference sequence). CDR3 sequence: CASSLGNEQFF. The CDR3 region has the DNA TGTGCCAGCAGCTTGGGCAATGAGCAGTTCTTC.

The rearrangement uses TRBV5-1 and TRBJ2-4, with D perhaps TRBD1 or TRBD2 (5 bases each). Germline CDR1 is SGHRS and CDR2 is YFSETQ. This CDR3 has 16 residues. With 0 bases removed from V and 0 bases from J, the gap between germline ends came to 10 bases. CDR3 amino acids: CASSLGGVLAKNIQYF. CDR3 sequence (DNA): TGCGCCAGCAGCTTGGGAGGGGTATTAGCCAAAAACATTCAGTACTTC.

This clone was picked up one time. This rearrangement joins TRBV4-3 to TRBJ2-1; perhaps D is TRBD1 or TRBD2 (6 bases each). V gave up 2 bases and J gave up 4 bases, with 18 bases separating them. CDR1 and CDR2 from the germline V gene are LGHNA and YSLEER. This CDR3 has 17 amino acids. The CDR3 is CASSQYSGAPLYNEQFF. CDR3 nucleotide sequence: TGCGCCAGCAGCCAATACTCGGGGGCACCACTTTACAATGAGCAGTTCTTC.

The chain has TRBV7-2 and TRBJ2-1; D might be TRBD2 (6 bases). The CDR3 covers 16 residues. From germline, CDR1 is SGHTA and CDR2 FQGNSA. V was clipped by 6 bases and J by 2 bases, with 17 bases between them. The CDR3 nucleotides read TGTGCCAGCAGATCCCATAGCGGCCACCCCTACAATGAGCAGTTCTTC. Its protein is CASRSHSGHPYNEQFF.

The chain has TRBV16 and TRBJ1-5, with 7 positions matching TRBD1. The CDR3 covers 16 residues. With 0 bases clipped from V and 4 bases from J, the junction kept 6 bases outside the gene matches. CDR1 is KGHSY, CDR2 FQNENV, per germline. Here the CDR3 DNA reads TGTGCCAGCAGCCAATCATCCGGACAGGCAAATCAGCCCCAGCATTTT. The encoded protein is CASSQSSGQANQPQHF.

This rearrangement joins TRBV5-1 to TRBJ2-1; no clear D gene. Germline loops: CDR1 SGHRS, CDR2 YFSETQ. Deletions cut 4 bases from V and 7 bases from J, with 12 bases between. The CDR3 spans 13 residues. The CDR3 DNA reads TGCGCCAGCAGCAAGGATCTGGGGAATGAGCAGTTCTTC. Amino acid sequence: CASSKDLGNEQFF.

The chain recombines TRBV28 with TRBJ2-6, with a possible D match to TRBD1 (5 bases). Germline CDR1 is MDHEN and CDR2 is SYDVKM. The V end was cut by 6 bases, the J end by 9 bases, with 9 bases between. This CDR3 has 12 amino acids. CDR3 sequence (DNA): TGTGCCAGCAGGCCAAGGGGCAACGTCCTGACTTTC. It specifies CASRPRGNVLTF.

The chain uses TRBV4-3 and TRBJ2-5, with 9 bases fitting TRBD1. V gave up 1 base and J gave up 1 base; unmatched junction bases: 4. This CDR3 is built from 16 residues. The germline V gene encodes CDR1 LGHNA and CDR2 YSLEER. CDR3 coding DNA: TGCGCCAGCAGCCAAGGGGACAGGGCTACCCAAGAGACCCAGTACTTC. This sequence encodes CASSQGDRATQETQYF.

The chain has TRBV5-1 and TRBJ2-1; 10 nucleotides match TRBD2. The CDR3 has 14 residues. Germline CDR1 is SGHRS and CDR2 is YFSETQ. Trimming cost V 4 bases and J 9 bases; bases outside gene matches: 7. CDR3 region: CASSPPAGGSEQFF. The CDR3 DNA reads TGCGCCAGCAGCCCCCCAGCGGGAGGGAGTGAGCAGTTCTTC.

The rearrangement uses TRBV5-1 and TRBJ2-3; TRBD2 matches 7 bases. The germline gives CDR1 SGHRS, CDR2 YFSETQ. The CDR3 sequence is 16 residues long. After removal of 3 bases from V and 3 bases from J, the junction contained 10 bases not matched to a gene. This CDR3 is CASSYERGRSTDTQYF. CDR3 nucleotide sequence: TGCGCCAGCAGCTACGAGCGGGGCCGTTCAACAGATACGCAGTATTTT.

The V gene is TRBV5-1, the J gene TRBJ2-5, with TRBD2 identical over 8 bases. CDR3 length equals 15 residues. From germline, CDR1 is SGHRS and CDR2 YFSETQ. V shed 1 base, J shed 4 bases, and the junction held 6 bases outside the gene matches. This chain's CDR3 is CASSLPGGPGETQYF. The CDR3 DNA sequence: TGCGCCAGCAGCTTGCCGGGAGGGCCGGGAGAGACCCAGTACTTC.

The V and J genes are TRBV30 and TRBJ2-3, with no clear D. The CDR3 is made up of 12 amino acids. Germline V lookup: CDR1 GTSNPN, CDR2 SVGIG (reference sequence). Trimming took 5 bases from V and 5 from J, leaving 11 bases between them. The CDR3 DNA is TGTGCCTGGGGACCCTCGGAAGATACGCAGTATTTT. It encodes CAWGPSEDTQYF.

The rearrangement uses TRBV4-3 and TRBJ1-2; weak D call: TRBD1 (6 bases). Germline V gene data show CDR1 as LGHNA and CDR2 as YSLEER. V lost 1 base and J 0 bases, leaving 12 bases between the germline ends. CDR3 length: 16 amino acids. DNA for the CDR3: TGCGCCAGCAGCCAAGTGACAGGCGAAACTAACTATGGCTACACCTTC. Protein product: CASSQVTGETNYGYTF.

CDR3 protein: CASSLVEETQYF. CDR3 in DNA: TGTGCCAGCAGCTTAGTAGAAGAGACCCAGTACTTC. The gene calls are TRBV7-6 and TRBJ2-5; unclear D gene. V lost 1 base, J lost 3 bases, and 3 bases lay in between. The CDR3 length is 12 residues. The germline CDR1 and CDR2 sequences are SGHVS and FNYEAQ.

The chain has TRBV7-6 and TRBJ2-3; TRBD2 matches at 8 bases. From germline, CDR1 is SGHVS and CDR2 FNYEAQ. J gave up 5 bases and V 0 bases, and 4 bases lay outside the gene matches. The CDR3 runs 15 residues. CDR3 amino acids: CASSLASGVGDTQYF. In DNA form, the CDR3 reads TGTGCCAGCAGCTTAGCTAGCGGGGTCGGAGATACGCAGTATTTT.

The chain carries TRBV6-1 and TRBJ2-7; TRBD1 might be the D (6 bases). CDR1 and CDR2 (germline): MNHNS, SASEGT. V lost 11 bases to trimming and J lost 0 bases, with 17 bases between them. There are 14 residues in the CDR3. The CDR3 protein is CASRGRGSSYEQYF. The CDR3 nucleotides read TGTGCCTCCCGGGGCAGGGGAAGCTCCTACGAGCAGTACTTC.

This chain joins TRBV7-8 and TRBJ2-2; D is undetermined. The germline CDR1 and CDR2 sequences are SGHVS and FQNEAQ. Trimming took off 4 bases at V and 6 bases at J, with 12 bases between the two ends. The CDR3 sequence is 14 residues long. CDR3 sequence: CASSSSTYAGELFF. In DNA, the CDR3 is TGTGCCAGCAGCTCGTCTACTTACGCCGGGGAGCTGTTTTTT.